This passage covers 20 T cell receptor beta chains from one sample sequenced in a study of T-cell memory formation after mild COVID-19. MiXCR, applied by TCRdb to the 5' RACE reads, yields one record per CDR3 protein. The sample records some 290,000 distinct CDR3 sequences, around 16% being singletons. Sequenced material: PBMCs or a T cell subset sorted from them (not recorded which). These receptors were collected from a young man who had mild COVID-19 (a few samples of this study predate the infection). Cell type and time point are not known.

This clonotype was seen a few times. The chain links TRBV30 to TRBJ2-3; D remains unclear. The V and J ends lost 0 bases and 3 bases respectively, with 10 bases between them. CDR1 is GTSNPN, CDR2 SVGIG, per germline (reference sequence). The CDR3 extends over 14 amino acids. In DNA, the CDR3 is TGTGCCTGGAGTGTAGACGAGTTAACAGATACGCAGTATTTT. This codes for CAWSVDELTDTQYF.

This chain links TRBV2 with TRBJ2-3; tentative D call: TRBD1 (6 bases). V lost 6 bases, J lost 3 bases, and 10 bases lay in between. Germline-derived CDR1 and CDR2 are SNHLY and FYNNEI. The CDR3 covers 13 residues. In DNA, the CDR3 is TGTGCCAGCAGAGAAACAGGGACAGATACGCAGTATTTT. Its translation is CASRETGTDTQYF. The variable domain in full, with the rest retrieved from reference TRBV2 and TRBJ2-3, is EPEVTQTPSHQVTQMGQEVILRCVPISNHLYFYWYRQILGQKVEFLVSFYNNEISEKSEIFDDQFSVERPDGSNFTLKIRSTKLEDSAMYFCASRETGTDTQYFGPGTRLTVL.

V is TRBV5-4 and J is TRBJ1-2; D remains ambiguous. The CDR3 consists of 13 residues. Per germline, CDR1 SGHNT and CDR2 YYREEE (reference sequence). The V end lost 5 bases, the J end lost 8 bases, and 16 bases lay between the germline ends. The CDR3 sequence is CASSDTSFWGYTF. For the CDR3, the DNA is TGTGCCAGCAGTGACACGTCCTTCTGGGGCTACACCTTC.

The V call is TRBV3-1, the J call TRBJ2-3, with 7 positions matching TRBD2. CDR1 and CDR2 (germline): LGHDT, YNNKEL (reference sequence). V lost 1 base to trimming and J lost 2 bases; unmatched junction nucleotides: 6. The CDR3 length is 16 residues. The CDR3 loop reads CASSQGTRGVTDTQYF. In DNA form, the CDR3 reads TGTGCCAGCAGCCAAGGAACACGGGGGGTCACAGATACGCAGTATTTT.

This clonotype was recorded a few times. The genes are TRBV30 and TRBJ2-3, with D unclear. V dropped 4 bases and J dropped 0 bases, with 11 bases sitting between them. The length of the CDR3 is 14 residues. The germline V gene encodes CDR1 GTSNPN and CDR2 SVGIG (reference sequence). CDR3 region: CAWTSGTSTDTQYF. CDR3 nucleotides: TGTGCCTGGACCTCGGGTACTAGCACAGATACGCAGTATTTT. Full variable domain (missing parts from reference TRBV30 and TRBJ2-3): SQTIHQWPATLVQPVGSPLSLECTVEGTSNPNLYWYRQAAGRGLQLLFYSVGIGQISSEVPQNLSASRPQDRQFILSSKKLLLSDSGFYLCAWTSGTSTDTQYFGPGTRLTVL.

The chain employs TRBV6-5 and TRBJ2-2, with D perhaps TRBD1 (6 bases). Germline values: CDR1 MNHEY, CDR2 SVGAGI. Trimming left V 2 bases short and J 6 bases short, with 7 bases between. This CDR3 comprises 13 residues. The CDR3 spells CASSYKGAGELFF. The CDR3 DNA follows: TGTGCCAGCAGTTACAAGGGGGCCGGGGAGCTGTTTTTT.

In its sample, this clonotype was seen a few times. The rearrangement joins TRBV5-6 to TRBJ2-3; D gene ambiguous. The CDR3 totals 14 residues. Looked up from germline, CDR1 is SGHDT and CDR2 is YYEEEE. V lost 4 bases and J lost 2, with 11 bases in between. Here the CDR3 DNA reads TGTGCCAGCAGCCCCCCCCAGGCCACAGATACGCAGTATTTT. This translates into CASSPPQATDTQYF.

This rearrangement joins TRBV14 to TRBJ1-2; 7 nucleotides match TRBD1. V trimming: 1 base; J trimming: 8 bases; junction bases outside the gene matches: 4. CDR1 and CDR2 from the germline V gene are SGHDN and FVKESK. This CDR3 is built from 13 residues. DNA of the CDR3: TGTGCCAGCAGCCAAGTCGGAGGGGGCGGCTACACCTTC. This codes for CASSQVGGGGYTF.

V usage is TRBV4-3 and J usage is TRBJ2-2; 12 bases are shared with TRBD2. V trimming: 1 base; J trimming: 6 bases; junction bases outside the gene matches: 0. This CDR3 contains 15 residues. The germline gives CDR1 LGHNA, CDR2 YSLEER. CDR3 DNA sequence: TGCGCCAGCAGCCAAGCTAGCGGGGGGGCCGGGGAGCTGTTTTTT. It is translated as CASSQASGGAGELFF.

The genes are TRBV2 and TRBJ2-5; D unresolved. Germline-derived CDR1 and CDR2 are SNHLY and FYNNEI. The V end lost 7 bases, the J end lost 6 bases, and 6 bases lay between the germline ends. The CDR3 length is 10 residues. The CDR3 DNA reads TGTGCCAGCATTTTACAGACCCAGTACTTC. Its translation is CASILQTQYF.

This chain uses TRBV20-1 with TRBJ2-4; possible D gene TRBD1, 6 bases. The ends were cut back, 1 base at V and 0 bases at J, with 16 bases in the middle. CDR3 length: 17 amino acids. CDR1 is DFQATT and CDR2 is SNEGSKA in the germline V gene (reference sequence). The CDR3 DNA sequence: TGCAGTGCTAGAGCCTTGACAGGCGCCATAGCCAAAAACATTCAGTACTTC. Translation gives CSARALTGAIAKNIQYF.

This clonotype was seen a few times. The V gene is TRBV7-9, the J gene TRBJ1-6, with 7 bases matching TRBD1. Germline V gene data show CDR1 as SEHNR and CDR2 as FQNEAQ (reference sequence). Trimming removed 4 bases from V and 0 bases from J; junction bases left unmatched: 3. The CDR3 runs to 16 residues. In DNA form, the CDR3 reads TGTGCCAGCAGCTCGACAGGGAGCTCCTATAATTCACCCCTCCACTTT. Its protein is CASSSTGSSYNSPLHF.

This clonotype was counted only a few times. DNA of the CDR3: TGTGCCTGGAGTATACAGCGCCCCTACGAGCAGTACTTC. Its translation: CAWSIQRPYEQYF. The J gene is TRBJ2-7, the V gene TRBV30; D uncertain. This CDR3 region has 13 residues. Germline CDR1 and CDR2: GTSNPN and SVGIG (reference sequence). V was shortened by 2 bases and J by 2 bases, with 10 bases between the two germline ends.

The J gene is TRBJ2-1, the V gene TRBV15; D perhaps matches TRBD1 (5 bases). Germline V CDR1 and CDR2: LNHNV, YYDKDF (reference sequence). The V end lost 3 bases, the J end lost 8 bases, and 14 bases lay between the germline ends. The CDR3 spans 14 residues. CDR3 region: CATSRPLGHDEQFF. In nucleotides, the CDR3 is TGTGCCACCAGCAGGCCCCTGGGGCACGATGAGCAGTTCTTC.

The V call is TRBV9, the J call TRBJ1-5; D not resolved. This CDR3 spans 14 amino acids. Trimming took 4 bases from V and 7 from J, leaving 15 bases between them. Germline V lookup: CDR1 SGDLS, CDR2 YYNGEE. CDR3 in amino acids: CASSSQAGGQPQHF. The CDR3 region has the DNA TGTGCCAGCAGCTCCCAGGCAGGCGGCCAGCCCCAGCATTTT.

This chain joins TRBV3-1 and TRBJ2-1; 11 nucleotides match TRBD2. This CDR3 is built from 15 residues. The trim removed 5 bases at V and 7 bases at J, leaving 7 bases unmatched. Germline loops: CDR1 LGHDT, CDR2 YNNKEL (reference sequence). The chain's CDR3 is CASSARTSGYNEQFF. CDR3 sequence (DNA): TGTGCCAGCAGCGCCCGGACTAGCGGGTATAATGAGCAGTTCTTC.

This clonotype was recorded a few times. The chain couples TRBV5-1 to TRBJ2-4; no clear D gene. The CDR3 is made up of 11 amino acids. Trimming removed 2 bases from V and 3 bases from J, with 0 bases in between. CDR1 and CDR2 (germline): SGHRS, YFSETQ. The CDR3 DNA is TGCGCCAGCAGCTTCAAAAACATTCAGTACTTC. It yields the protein CASSFKNIQYF.

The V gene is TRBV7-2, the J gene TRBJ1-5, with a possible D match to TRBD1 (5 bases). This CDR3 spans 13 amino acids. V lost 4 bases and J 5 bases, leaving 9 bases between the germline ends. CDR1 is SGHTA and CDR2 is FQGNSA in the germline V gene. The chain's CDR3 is CASSSQGDQPQHF. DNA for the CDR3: TGTGCCAGCAGCTCCCAGGGCGATCAGCCCCAGCATTTT.

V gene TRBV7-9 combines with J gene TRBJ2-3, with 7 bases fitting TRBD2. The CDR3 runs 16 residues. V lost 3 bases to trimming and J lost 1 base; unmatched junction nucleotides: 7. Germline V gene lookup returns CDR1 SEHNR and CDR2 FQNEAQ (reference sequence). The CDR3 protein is CASSFRGGGRTDTQYF. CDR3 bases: TGTGCCAGCAGCTTTCGGGGCGGGGGTCGCACAGATACGCAGTATTTT.

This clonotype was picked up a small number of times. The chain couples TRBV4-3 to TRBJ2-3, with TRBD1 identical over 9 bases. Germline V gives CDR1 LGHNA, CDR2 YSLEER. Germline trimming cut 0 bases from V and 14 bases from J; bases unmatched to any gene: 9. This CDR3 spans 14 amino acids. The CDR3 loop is CASSQETPRDRVYF. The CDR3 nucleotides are TGCGCCAGCAGCCAAGAGACACCCCGGGACAGGGTGTATTTT.